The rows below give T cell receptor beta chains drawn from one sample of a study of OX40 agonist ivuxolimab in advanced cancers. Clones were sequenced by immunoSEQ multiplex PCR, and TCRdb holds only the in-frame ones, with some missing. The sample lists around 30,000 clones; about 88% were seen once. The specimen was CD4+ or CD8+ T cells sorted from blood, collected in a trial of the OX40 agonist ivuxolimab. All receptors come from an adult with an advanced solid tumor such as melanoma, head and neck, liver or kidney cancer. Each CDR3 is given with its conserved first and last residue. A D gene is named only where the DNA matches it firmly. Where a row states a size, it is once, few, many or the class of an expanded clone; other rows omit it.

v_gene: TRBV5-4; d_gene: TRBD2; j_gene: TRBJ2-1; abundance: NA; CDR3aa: CASSYSGSGDNEQFF; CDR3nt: TGTGCCAGCAGCTACAGCGGGAGTGGGGACAATGAGCAGTTCTTC
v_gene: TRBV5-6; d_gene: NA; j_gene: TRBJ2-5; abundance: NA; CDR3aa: CASSLGGGIQETQYF; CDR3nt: TGTGCCAGCAGCTTAGGGGGAGGGATCCAAGAGACCCAGTACTTC
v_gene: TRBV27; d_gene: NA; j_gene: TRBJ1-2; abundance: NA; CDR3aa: CASSTKGQNGYTF; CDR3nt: TGTGCCAGCAGTACTAAGGGGCAAAATGGCTACACCTTC
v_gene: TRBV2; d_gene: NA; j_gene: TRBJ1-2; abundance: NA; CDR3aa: CASSDVDRRAYGYTF; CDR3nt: TGTGCCAGCAGTGATGTTGACAGGAGAGCCTATGGCTACACCTTC
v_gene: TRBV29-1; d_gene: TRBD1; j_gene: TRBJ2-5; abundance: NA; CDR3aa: CSVIPGQGQETQYF; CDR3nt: TGCAGCGTCATTCCGGGACAGGGCCAAGAGACCCAGTACTTC
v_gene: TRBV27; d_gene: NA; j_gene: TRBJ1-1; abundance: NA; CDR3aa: CASSLWRNTEAFF; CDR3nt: TGTGCCAGCAGTTTATGGAGGAACACTGAAGCTTTCTTT
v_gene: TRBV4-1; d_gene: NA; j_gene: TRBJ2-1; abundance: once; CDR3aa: CASSHKGEQFF; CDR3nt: TGCGCCAGCAGCCACAAGGGTGAGCAGTTCTTC
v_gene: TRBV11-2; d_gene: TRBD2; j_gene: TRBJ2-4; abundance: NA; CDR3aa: CASSPLAGEGAKNIQYF; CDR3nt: TGTGCCAGCAGCCCACTAGCGGGAGAAGGGGCCAAAAACATTCAGTACTTC
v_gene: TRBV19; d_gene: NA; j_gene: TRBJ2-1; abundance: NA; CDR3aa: CASSSRSYNEQFF; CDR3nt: TGTGCCAGTAGTTCCCGCAGCTACAATGAGCAGTTCTTC
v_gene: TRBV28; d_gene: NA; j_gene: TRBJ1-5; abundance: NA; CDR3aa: CASSLSRTVSNQPQHF; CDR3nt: TGTGCCAGCAGTTTATCCCGGACAGTTAGCAATCAGCCCCAGCATTTT
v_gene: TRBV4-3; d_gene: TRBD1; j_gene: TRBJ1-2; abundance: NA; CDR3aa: CASSPLGQGGYGYTF; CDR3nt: TGCGCCAGCAGCCCCCTCGGACAGGGAGGATATGGCTACACCTTC
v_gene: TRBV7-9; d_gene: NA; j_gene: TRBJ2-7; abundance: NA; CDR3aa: CASSKGNEQYF; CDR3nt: TGTGCCAGCAGCAAAGGAAACGAGCAGTACTTC
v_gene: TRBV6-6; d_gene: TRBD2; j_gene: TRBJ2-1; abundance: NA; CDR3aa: CASSHGTSGTYNEQFF; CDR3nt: TGTGCCAGCAGCCACGGGACTAGCGGGACCTACAATGAGCAGTTCTTC
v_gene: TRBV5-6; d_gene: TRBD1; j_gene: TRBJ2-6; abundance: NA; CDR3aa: CASSTGQVVSGANVLTF; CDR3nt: TGTGCCAGCAGCACTGGACAGGTAGTCTCTGGGGCCAACGTCCTGACTTTC
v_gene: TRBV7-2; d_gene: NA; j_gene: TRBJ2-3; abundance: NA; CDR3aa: CASSLAGDRDTQYF; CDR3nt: TGTGCCAGCAGCTTAGCGGGAGACCGGGATACGCAGTATTTT
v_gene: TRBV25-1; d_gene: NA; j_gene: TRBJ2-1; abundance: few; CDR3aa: CATAWGDEQFF; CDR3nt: TGTGCCACCGCGTGGGGGGATGAGCAGTTCTTC
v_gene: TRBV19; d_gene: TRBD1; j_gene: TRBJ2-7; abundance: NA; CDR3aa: CASSGAGGSSYEQYF; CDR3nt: TGTGCCAGTAGTGGGGCAGGGGGATCCTCCTACGAGCAGTACTTC
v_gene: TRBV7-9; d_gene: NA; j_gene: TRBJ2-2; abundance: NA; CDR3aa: CASSSEWRARNTGELFF; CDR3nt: TGTGCCAGCAGCTCGGAATGGAGGGCCCGAAACACCGGGGAGCTGTTTTTT
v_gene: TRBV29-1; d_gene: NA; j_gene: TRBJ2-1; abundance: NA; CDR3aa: CSVELAVYNEQFF; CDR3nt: TGCAGCGTTGAATTAGCGGTATACAATGAGCAGTTCTTC
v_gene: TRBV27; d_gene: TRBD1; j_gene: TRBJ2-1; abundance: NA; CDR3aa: CASSLRDRANNEQFF; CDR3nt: TGTGCCAGCAGTCTCCGGGACAGGGCCAACAATGAGCAGTTCTTC
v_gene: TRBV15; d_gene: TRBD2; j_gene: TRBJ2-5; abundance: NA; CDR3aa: CATSRGLAETGGETQYF; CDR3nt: TGTGCCACCAGCAGAGGGCTAGCGGAGACGGGTGGGGAGACCCAGTACTTC
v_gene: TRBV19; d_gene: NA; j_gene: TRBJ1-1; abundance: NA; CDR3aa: CASSFGPQNTEAFF; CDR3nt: TGTGCCAGTAGTTTCGGGCCCCAGAACACTGAAGCTTTCTTT
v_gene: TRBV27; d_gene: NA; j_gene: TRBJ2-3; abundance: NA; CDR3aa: CATQGGLSQNTQYF; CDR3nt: TGTGCCACCCAGGGGGGACTATCACAAAATACGCAGTATTTT
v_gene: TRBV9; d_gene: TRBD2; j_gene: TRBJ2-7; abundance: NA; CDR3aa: CASSATSGSSYEQYF; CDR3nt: TGTGCCAGCAGCGCGACTAGCGGGAGCTCCTACGAGCAGTACTTC
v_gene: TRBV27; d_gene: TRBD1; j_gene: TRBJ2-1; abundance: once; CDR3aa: CASSPYRGSYNEQFF; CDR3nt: TGTGCCAGCAGTCCCTACAGGGGTTCCTACAATGAGCAGTTCTTC
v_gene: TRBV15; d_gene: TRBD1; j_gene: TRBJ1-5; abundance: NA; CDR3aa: CATSRVGNTGTGNQPQHF; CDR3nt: TGTGCCACCAGCAGAGTTGGGAACACTGGGACAGGTAATCAGCCCCAGCATTTT
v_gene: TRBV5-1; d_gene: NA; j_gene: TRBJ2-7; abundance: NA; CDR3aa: CASSVGDSYEQYF; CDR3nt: TGCGCCAGCAGCGTTGGGGACTCCTACGAGCAGTACTTC
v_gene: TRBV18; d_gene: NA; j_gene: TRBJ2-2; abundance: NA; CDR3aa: CASSSQTQPTGELFF; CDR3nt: TGTGCCAGCTCATCCCAGACACAACCCACCGGGGAGCTGTTTTTT
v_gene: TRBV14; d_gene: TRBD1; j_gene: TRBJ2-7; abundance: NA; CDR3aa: CASSQDLMTGRGFVAYEQYF; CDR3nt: TGTGCCAGCAGCCAAGATCTAATGACGGGCAGGGGGTTTGTCGCCTACGAGCAGTACTTC
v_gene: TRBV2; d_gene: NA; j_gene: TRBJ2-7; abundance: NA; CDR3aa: CASSEARPGPSYEQYF; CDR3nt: TGTGCCAGCAGTGAAGCGCGTCCAGGGCCCTCCTACGAGCAGTACTTC
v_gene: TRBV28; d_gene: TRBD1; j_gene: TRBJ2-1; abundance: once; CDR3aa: CVSALPRGQQFF; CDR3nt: TGTGTCAGCGCCCTCCCCAGGGGGCAGCAGTTCTTC
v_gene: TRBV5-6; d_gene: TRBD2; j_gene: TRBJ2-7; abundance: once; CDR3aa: CASSLGSGVGYEQYF; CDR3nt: TGTGCCAGCAGCTTGGGGAGCGGGGTGGGCTACGAGCAGTACTTC
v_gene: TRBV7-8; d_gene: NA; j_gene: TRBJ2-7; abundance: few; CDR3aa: CASSSSQTLGEQYF; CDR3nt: TGTGCCAGCAGCTCTTCCCAGACTCTGGGCGAGCAGTACTTC
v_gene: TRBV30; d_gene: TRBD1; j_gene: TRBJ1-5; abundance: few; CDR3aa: CAWQTGDSNQPQHF; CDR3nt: TGTGCCTGGCAAACAGGGGATAGCAATCAGCCCCAGCATTTT
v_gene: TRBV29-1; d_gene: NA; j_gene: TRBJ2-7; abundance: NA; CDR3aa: CSVLQGPNYEQYF; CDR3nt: TGCAGCGTTTTGCAGGGACCAAACTACGAGCAGTACTTC
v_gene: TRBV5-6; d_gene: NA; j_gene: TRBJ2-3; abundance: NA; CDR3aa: CASRLWGSTDTQYF; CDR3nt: TGTGCCAGCCGATTATGGGGCAGCACAGATACGCAGTATTTT